The 8 T cell receptor beta chains below were found in one sample sequenced in a study of graft-versus-host responses after intestinal transplantation. Their target antigens are unknown. Method: immunoSEQ multiplex PCR; TCRdb's copy keeps in-frame clones and lacks some. Of roughly 34,000 clones listed, roughly 95% are singletons. The sequencing used unstimulated CD4+ T cells sorted from spleen or lymph node cells, collected before transplant. The receptors were sampled from a human donor who was the organ donor for an intestinal transplant.

V usage is TRBV7-3 and J usage is TRBJ2-3; 9 bases agree with TRBD1. CDR1 SGHTA and CDR2 FQGTGA come from the germline V gene. V lost 5 bases and J lost 4; bases outside the gene matches: 4. The CDR3 has 14 amino acids. For the CDR3, the DNA is TGTGCCAGCAGCCGGGACAGGGTGGCAGATACGCAGTATTTT. This gives the protein CASSRDRVADTQYF. Complete variable domain (other parts from reference TRBV7-3 and TRBJ2-3): GAGVSQTPSNKVTEKGKYVELRCDPISGHTALYWYRQSLGQGPEFLIYFQGTGAADDSGLPNDRFFAVRPEGSVSTLKIQRTERGDSAVYLCASSRDRVADTQYFGPGTRLTVL.

This chain connects TRBV6-5 to TRBJ1-3; no firm D call. CDR3 length: 16 amino acids. V lost 2 bases to trimming and J lost 0 bases, with 11 bases between them. Germline V gives CDR1 MNHEY, CDR2 SVGAGI. The CDR3 protein is CASSYGRWGSGNTIYF. The CDR3 nucleotides are TGTGCCAGCAGTTACGGTCGGTGGGGCTCTGGAAACACCATATATTTT.

The CDR3 here is CASRGGQSVGPYNSPLHF. The CDR3 nucleotides are TGCGCCAGCAGAGGGGGACAGTCGGTAGGGCCCTATAATTCACCCCTCCACTTT. V is TRBV10-1 and J is TRBJ1-6, with TRBD1 matching 7 bases. Trimming removed 6 bases from V and 2 bases from J; junction bases left unmatched: 13. Germline assignment: CDR1 WNHNN and CDR2 SYGVQD (reference sequence). The CDR3 is 18 residues long.

The chain uses TRBV30 and TRBJ2-1, with D tentatively TRBD1 (5 bases). The CDR3 contains 13 residues. The V and J ends lost 2 bases and 2 bases respectively, with 7 bases between them. Germline values: CDR1 GTSNPN, CDR2 SVGIG (reference sequence). CDR3 in amino acids: CAWSRGPYNEQFF. CDR3 bases: TGTGCCTGGAGTAGGGGCCCCTACAATGAGCAGTTCTTC.

This chain uses TRBV6-5 with TRBJ1-4, with D uncertain. Germline V gene lookup returns CDR1 MNHEY and CDR2 SVGAGI. This CDR3 has 15 residues. Trimming stripped 2 bases from V and 0 bases from J, with 7 bases between. For the CDR3, the DNA is TGTGCCAGCAGTTACCTTACCGCAACTAATGAAAAACTGTTTTTT. Translation gives CASSYLTATNEKLFF.

CDR3 sequence (DNA): TGTGCCACTGCGGTGGTCGGTTCGGACAATGAGCAGTTCTTC. It yields the protein CATAVVGSDNEQFF. The chain employs TRBV7-2 and TRBJ2-1; no clear D gene. CDR1 is SGHTA and CDR2 is FQGNSA in the germline V gene. The V and J ends lost 10 bases and 5 bases respectively, with 18 bases between them. CDR3 length: 14 residues. The variable domain in full, with the rest retrieved from reference TRBV7-2 and TRBJ2-1, is GAGVSQSPSNKVTEKGKDVELRCDPISGHTALYWYRQSLGQGLEFLIYFQGNSAPDKSGLPSDRFSAERTGGSVSTLTIQRTQQEDSAVYLCATAVVGSDNEQFFGPGTRLTVL.

This rearrangement joins TRBV6-6 to TRBJ1-1; possibly TRBD1 for D (5 bases). The V gene lost 4 bases and the J gene lost 4 bases, with 13 bases spanning the gap. The CDR3 runs to 14 residues. The germline V gene encodes CDR1 MNHNY and CDR2 SVGAGI (reference sequence). CDR3 bases: TGTGCCAGCAGTTTGGACATCCCTAGCACTGAAGCTTTCTTT. As protein: CASSLDIPSTEAFF.

This sequence joins TRBV28 and TRBJ2-5; TRBD2 matches 9 bases. The germline V gene encodes CDR1 MDHEN and CDR2 SYDVKM. V lost 3 bases to trimming and J lost 7 bases; unmatched junction nucleotides: 9. There are 15 residues in the CDR3. CDR3 coding DNA: TGTGCCAGCAGTTTCGCTAGCGGGGCGGTCGGGACCCAGTACTTC. Its protein is CASSFASGAVGTQYF.